Listed below are T cell receptor beta chains from one sample, sequenced in a study of blood T cell repertoires in COVID-19. This table comes from immunoSEQ multiplex PCR, and its TCRdb copy is limited to in-frame clones, with some not included. Among about 45,000 clones listed, about 80% were seen once. The sequenced material came from peripheral blood. These TCRs come from a man between 65 and 85 years old with acute or convalescent COVID-19. The CDR3 runs from the conserved cysteine through the conserved F or W. D genes are given only for firm matches. Expanded clones get a size class; other rows say once, few or many, or leave the size out.

V gene	clone size	D gene	J gene	CDR3 DNA	CDR3 protein
TRBV28	-	-	TRBJ1-2	TGTGCCAGCAGTTCAGGACAGTCTAGAAATGGCTACACCTTC	CASSSGQSRNGYTF
TRBV2	few	-	TRBJ1-2	TGTGCCAGCAGTGTGCAGGGGCCGAACTATGGCTACACCTTC	CASSVQGPNYGYTF
TRBV5-6	once	TRBD1	TRBJ2-7	TGTGCCAGCAGCTTGAGGGACAGGGGTTACGAGCAGTACTTC	CASSLRDRGYEQYF
TRBV12-5	-	TRBD1	TRBJ2-5	TGTGCTAGTGGTCAAGGACAGGGGCTACAAGAGACCCAGTACTTC	CASGQGQGLQETQYF
TRBV5-1	-	-	TRBJ1-3	TGCGCCAGCAGCAGGAGGACAGTATCCTCTGGAAACACCATATATTTT	CASSRRTVSSGNTIYF
TRBV13	many	-	TRBJ1-1	TGTGCCAGCAGCTTCGGACAGAACACTGAAGCTTTCTTT	CASSFGQNTEAFF
TRBV4-2	-	TRBD1	TRBJ1-2	TGTGCCAGCAGCCAAGATACAGGGGACTATGGCTACACCTTC	CASSQDTGDYGYTF
TRBV5-8	-	TRBD1	TRBJ1-4	TGTGCCAGCAGCCAAGCGACAGGGGCAACTAATGAAAAACTGTTTTTT	CASSQATGATNEKLFF
TRBV9	-	-	TRBJ1-5	TGTGCCAGCAGCAAGGACAGATATAGCAATCAGCCCCAGCATTTT	CASSKDRYSNQPQHF
TRBV5-3	-	TRBD1	TRBJ2-5	TGTGCCAGAAGCGCTAAGACAGGGGGGGACCAAGAGACCCAGTACTTC	CARSAKTGGDQETQYF
TRBV28	-	-	TRBJ1-1	TGTGCCAGCAGGTCCGTCAACACTGAAGCTTTCTTT	CASRSVNTEAFF
TRBV7-3	-	TRBD2	TRBJ2-3	TGTGCCAGCAGCTTTCTAGCGGGGGGTTCAGATACGCAGTATTTT	CASSFLAGGSDTQYF
TRBV27	once	-	TRBJ1-2	TGTGCCAGCAGTTTCTACAGTTCCTATGGCTACACCTTC	CASSFYSSYGYTF
TRBV6-4	once	TRBD1	TRBJ2-3	TGTGCCAGCAGGAAACAGGGGGCCACAGATACGCAGTATTTT	CASRKQGATDTQYF